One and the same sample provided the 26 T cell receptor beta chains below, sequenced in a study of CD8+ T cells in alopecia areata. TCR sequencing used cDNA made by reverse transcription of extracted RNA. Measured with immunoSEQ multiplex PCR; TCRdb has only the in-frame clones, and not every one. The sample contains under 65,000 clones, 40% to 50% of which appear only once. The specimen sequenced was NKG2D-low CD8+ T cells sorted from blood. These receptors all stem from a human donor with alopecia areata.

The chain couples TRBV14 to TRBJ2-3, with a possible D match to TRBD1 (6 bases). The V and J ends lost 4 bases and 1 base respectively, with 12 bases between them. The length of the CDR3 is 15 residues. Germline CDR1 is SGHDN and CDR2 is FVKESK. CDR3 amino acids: CASSPFQGRTDTQYF. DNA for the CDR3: TGTGCCAGCAGCCCCTTCCAGGGGCGCACAGATACGCAGTATTTT.

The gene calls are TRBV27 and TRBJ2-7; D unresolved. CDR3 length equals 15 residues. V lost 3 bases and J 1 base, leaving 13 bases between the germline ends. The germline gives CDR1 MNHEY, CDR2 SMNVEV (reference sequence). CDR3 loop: CASSFGQTFSYEQYF. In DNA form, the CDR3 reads TGTGCCAGCAGTTTTGGTCAGACCTTTTCCTACGAGCAGTACTTC.

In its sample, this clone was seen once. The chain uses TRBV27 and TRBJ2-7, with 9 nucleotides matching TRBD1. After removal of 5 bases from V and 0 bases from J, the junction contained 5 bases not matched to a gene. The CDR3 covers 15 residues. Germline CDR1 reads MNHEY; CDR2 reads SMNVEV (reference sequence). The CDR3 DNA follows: TGTGCCAGCAGTGCCGACAGGGGGATCTCCTACGAGCAGTACTTC. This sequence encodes CASSADRGISYEQYF.

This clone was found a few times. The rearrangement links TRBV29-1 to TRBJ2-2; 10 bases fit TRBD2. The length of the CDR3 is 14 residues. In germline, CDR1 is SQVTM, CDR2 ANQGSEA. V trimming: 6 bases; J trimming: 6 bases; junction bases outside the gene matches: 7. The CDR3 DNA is TGCAGCGTCGCCCTAGCGGGGGCGGCCGGGGAGCTGTTTTTT. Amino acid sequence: CSVALAGAAGELFF.

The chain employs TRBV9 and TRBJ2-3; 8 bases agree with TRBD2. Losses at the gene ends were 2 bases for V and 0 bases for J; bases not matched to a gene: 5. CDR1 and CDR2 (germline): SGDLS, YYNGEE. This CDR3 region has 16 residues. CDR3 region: CASSVTSEISTDTQYF. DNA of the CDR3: TGTGCCAGCAGCGTGACTAGCGAGATTAGCACAGATACGCAGTATTTT.

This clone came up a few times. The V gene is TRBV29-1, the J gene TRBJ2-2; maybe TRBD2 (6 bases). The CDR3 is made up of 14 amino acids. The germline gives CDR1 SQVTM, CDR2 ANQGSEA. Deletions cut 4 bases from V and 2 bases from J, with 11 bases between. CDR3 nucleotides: TGCAGCGTTGTACGCGGGACTAACACCGGGGAGCTGTTTTTT. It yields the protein CSVVRGTNTGELFF.

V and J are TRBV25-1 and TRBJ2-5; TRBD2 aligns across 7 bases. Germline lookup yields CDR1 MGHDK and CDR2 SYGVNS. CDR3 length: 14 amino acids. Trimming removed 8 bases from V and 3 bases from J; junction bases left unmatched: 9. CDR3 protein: CASRGREGEETQYF. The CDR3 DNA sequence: TGTGCCAGCCGGGGAAGGGAGGGAGAAGAGACCCAGTACTTC.

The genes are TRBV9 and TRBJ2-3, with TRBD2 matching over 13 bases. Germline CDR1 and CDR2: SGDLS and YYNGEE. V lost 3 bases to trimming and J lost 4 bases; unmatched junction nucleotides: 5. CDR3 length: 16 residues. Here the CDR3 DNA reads TGTGCCAGCAGCGCGGGACTAGCGGGATTCGCAGATACGCAGTATTTT. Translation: CASSAGLAGFADTQYF.

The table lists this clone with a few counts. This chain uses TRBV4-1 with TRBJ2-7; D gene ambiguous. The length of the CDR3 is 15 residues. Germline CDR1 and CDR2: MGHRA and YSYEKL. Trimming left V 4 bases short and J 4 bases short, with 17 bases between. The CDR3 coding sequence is TGCGCCAGCAGCCCTGGGCGCGACCCTACTTACGAGCAGTACTTC. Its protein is CASSPGRDPTYEQYF.

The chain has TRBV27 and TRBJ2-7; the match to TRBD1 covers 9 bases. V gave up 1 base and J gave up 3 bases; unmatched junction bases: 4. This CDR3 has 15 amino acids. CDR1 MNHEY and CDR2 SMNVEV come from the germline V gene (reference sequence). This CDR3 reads CASSLYWTGDYEQYF. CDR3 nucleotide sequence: TGTGCCAGCAGTTTATACTGGACAGGGGACTACGAGCAGTACTTC.

CDR3 coding DNA: TGTGCCAGCAGCTCACCTCCCGGCATACTTGCTCCTAACTATGGCTACACCTTC. Translated: CASSSPPGILAPNYGYTF. The V gene is TRBV7-9, the J gene TRBJ1-2; no clear D. Germline loops: CDR1 SEHNR, CDR2 FQNEAQ (reference sequence). This CDR3 is 18 amino acids long. Trimming pared 4 bases from V and 0 bases from J, leaving 21 bases between. The whole variable domain, filled in from reference TRBV7-9 and TRBJ1-2, reads DTGVSQNPRHKITKRGQNVTFRCDPISEHNRLYWYRQTLGQGPEFLTYFQNEAQLEKSRLLSDRFSAERPKGSFSTLEIQRTEQGDSAMYLCASSSPPGILAPNYGYTFGSGTRLTVV.

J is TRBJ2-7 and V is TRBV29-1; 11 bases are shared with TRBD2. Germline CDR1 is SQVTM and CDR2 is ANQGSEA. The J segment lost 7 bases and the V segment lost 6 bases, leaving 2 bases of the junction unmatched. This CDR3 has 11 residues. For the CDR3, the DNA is TGCAGCGTGCGACTAGCGGGAGAGCAGTACTTC. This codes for CSVRLAGEQYF.

Written as DNA, the CDR3 is TGCAGCGTTGAAGAGGTTGACAGCTCCTACAATGAGCAGTTCTTC. This sequence encodes CSVEEVDSSYNEQFF. The chain is built from TRBV29-1 and TRBJ2-1; possibly TRBD1 for D (5 bases). The CDR3 contains 15 residues. V was shortened by 0 bases and J by 0 bases, with 9 bases between the two germline ends. Per the germline V gene, CDR1 is SQVTM and CDR2 is ANQGSEA.

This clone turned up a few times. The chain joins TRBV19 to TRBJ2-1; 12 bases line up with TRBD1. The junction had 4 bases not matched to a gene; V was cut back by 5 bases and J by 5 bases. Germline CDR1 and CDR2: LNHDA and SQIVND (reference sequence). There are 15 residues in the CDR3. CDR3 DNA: TGTGCCAGTAGTGTGGGGGACAGGGGGCACAATGAGCAGTTCTTC. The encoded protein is CASSVGDRGHNEQFF.

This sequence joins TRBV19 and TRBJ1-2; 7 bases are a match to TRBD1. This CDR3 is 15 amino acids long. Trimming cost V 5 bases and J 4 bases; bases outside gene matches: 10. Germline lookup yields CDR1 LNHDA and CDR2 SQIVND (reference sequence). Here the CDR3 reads CASSSADRFLYGYTF. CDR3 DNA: TGTGCCAGTAGTTCCGCGGACAGGTTTCTCTATGGCTACACCTTC.

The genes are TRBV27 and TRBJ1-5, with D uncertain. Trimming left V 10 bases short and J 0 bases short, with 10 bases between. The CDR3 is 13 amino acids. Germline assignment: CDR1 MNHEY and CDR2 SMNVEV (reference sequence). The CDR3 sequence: CATSVSSNQPQHF. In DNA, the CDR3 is TGTGCCACTAGCGTCAGTAGCAATCAGCCCCAGCATTTT.

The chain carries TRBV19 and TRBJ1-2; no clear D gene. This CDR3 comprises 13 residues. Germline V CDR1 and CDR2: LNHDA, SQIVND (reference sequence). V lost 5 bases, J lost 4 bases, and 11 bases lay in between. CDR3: CASSVVILYGYTF. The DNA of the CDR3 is TGTGCCAGTAGTGTCGTAATACTCTATGGCTACACCTTC.

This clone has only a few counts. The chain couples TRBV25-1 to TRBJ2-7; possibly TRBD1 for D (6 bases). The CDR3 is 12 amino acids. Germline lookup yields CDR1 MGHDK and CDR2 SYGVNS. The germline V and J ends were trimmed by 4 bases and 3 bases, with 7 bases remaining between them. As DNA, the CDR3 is TGTGCCAGCAGTGTACAGGGCTACGAGCAGTACTTC. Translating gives CASSVQGYEQYF.

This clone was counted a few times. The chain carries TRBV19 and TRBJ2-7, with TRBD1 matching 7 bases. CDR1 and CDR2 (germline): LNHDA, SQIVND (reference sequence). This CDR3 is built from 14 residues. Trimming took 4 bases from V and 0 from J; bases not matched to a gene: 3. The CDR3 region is CASSSWDSSYEQYF. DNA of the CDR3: TGTGCCAGTAGTAGCTGGGACAGCTCCTACGAGCAGTACTTC.

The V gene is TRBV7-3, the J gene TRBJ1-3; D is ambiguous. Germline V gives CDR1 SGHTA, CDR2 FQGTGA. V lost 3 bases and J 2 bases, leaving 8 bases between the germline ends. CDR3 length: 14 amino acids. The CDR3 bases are TGTGCCAGCAGCTTGGTTGGTCCTGGAAACACCATATATTTT. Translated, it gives CASSLVGPGNTIYF. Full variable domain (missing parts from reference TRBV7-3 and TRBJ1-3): GAGVSQTPSNKVTEKGKYVELRCDPISGHTALYWYRQSLGQGPEFLIYFQGTGAADDSGLPNDRFFAVRPEGSVSTLKIQRTERGDSAVYLCASSLVGPGNTIYFGEGSWLTVV.

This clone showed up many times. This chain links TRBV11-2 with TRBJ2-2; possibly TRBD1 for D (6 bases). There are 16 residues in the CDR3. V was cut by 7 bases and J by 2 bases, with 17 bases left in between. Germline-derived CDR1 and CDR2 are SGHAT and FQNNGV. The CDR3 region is CASNLRSGANTGELFF. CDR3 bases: TGTGCCAGCAACCTTAGGTCAGGGGCAAACACCGGGGAGCTGTTTTTT.

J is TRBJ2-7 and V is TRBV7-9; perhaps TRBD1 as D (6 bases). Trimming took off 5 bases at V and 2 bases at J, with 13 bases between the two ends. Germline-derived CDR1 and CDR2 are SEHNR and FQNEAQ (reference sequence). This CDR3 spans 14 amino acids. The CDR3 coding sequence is TGTGCCAGCAGCGAAACAGGGAATACCTACGAGCAGTACTTC. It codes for CASSETGNTYEQYF.

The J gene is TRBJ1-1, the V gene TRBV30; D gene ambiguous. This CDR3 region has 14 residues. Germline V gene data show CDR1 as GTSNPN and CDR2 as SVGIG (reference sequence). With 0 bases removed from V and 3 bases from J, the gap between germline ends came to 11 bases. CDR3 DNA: TGTGCCTGGAGTGTATCGGGGTGGGACACTGAAGCTTTCTTT. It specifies CAWSVSGWDTEAFF.

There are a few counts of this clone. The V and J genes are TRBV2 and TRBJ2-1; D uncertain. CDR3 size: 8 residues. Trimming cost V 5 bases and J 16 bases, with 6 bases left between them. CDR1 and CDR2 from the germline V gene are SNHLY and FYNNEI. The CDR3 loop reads CASSSRFF. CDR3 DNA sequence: TGTGCCAGCAGTTCAAGATTCTTC.

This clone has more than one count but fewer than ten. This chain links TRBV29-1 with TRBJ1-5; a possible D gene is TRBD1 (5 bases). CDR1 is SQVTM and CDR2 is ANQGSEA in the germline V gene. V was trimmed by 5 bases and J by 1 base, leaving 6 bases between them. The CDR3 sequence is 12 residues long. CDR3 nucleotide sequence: TGCAGCGTTTCAGGGAGCAATCAGCCCCAGCATTTT. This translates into CSVSGSNQPQHF.

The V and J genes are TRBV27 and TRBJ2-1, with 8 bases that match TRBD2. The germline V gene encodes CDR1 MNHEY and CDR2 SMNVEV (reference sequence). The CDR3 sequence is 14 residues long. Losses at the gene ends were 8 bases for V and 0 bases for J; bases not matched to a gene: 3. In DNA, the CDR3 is TGTGCCAGCTCGGCGGGGGGCTCCTACAATGAGCAGTTCTTC. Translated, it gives CASSAGGSYNEQFF.